A selection of T cell receptor beta chains follows, all from one sample in a study of patients and donors after allogeneic stem cell transplantation. MiXCR, applied by TCRdb to the RT-PCR reads, yields one record per CDR3 protein. The sample has about 200,000 distinct CDR3 sequences, around two fifths seen once. Sample: blood, either unsorted or a sorted T cell fraction (not recorded which). The origin of the receptors is a human donor who was either an allogeneic HSCT recipient or a stem cell or donor lymphocyte infusion donor (not recorded which). It is not recorded whose cells these are; they may come from a transplant donor. Each CDR3 is given with its conserved first and last residue. A clone size is listed for some rows: how often the clone was seen (once, few, many), or a class if it is expanded.

CDR3aa	abundance	v_gene	j_gene
CAWSNSLMNTEAFF	few	TRBV30	TRBJ1-1
CASSYLGQDHDEQFF	.	TRBV6-2/TRBV6-3	TRBJ2-1
CASRGNRAYTEAFF	once	TRBV6-1	TRBJ1-1
CASSFTDSGETQYF	.	TRBV6-5	TRBJ2-5
CASSLGDSYGYTF	.	TRBV5-4	TRBJ1-2
CASSGVTEAFF	.	TRBV6-1	TRBJ1-1
CASSVGWGSDEQFF	.	TRBV9	TRBJ2-1
CASSQAKGGSGQPQHF	.	TRBV4-2	TRBJ1-5
CASSSGTSGNTIYF	.	TRBV5-1	TRBJ1-3
CASSLVSENYGYTF	few	TRBV5-6	TRBJ1-2
CASSPTVSEAFF	.	TRBV12-3/TRBV12-4	TRBJ1-1
CASSLPGQNNYGYTF	.	TRBV25-1	TRBJ1-2
CASGYRGPNTEAFF	.	TRBV5-1	TRBJ1-1
CSVRARGGSYNEQFF	.	TRBV29-1	TRBJ2-1
CASSYSTLAPEAFF	few	TRBV6-6	TRBJ1-1
CASSLAAGANEQFF	few	TRBV7-2	TRBJ2-1
CASSLGGPSRTQYF	.	TRBV12-3/TRBV12-4	TRBJ2-5
CASSFGGWARDTEAFF	.	TRBV12-3/TRBV12-4	TRBJ1-1
CASRVGRRGGPQHF	.	TRBV6-5	TRBJ1-5
CASSFQQGSHEQYF	.	TRBV27	TRBJ2-7
CASSLDPNTQYF	.	TRBV11-2	TRBJ2-3
CASSLGLAVANTGELFF	.	TRBV11-2	TRBJ2-2
CAWTGQINTEAFF	.	TRBV30	TRBJ1-1
CASSRIAGGPNTQYF	.	TRBV11-2	TRBJ2-3
CSVEGQGANNEQFF	.	TRBV29-1	TRBJ2-1
CASSKGGKLFF	.	TRBV6-5	TRBJ1-4
CAAEGRSTEAFF	.	TRBV28	TRBJ1-1
CASSLNGEGYTF	.	TRBV7-3	TRBJ1-2
CASSSDRRNSGNTIYF	.	TRBV7-9	TRBJ1-3
CASSLAQGGGYTF	once	TRBV5-1	TRBJ1-2
CASKGGAEANTGELFF	.	TRBV21-1	TRBJ2-2
CASSQDRAGSTDTQYF	.	TRBV4-3	TRBJ2-3
CASSVWERTEAFF	.	TRBV9	TRBJ1-1
CASSQVWATGALYF	.	TRBV14	TRBJ2-7
CASSSRTGRSPPLHF	few	TRBV5-1	TRBJ1-6
CASSLGTGFNQPQHF	.	TRBV27	TRBJ1-5
CSAPSWESSGNTIYF	.	TRBV20-1	TRBJ1-3
CAINRDREGYEQYF	.	TRBV10-3	TRBJ2-7
CASSGLWLAPGNEQFF	.	TRBV7-9	TRBJ2-1
CASSQVVQGNYGYTF	.	TRBV4-3	TRBJ1-2
CASSFLVMTEKTQYF	.	TRBV28	TRBJ2-5